The present entry profiles one TCR beta chain with its context. This entry is derived from a study of T-cell reconstitution after alpha-beta-depleted transplantation in children. Unique molecular identifiers were incorporated into the prepared TCRbeta library. TCRdb redid the calling of the PCR reads with MiXCR, one entry per CDR3 protein. This table has roughly 310,000 distinct CDR3 sequences, around 25% appearing once. The V and J ends lost 3 bases and 10 bases respectively, with 10 bases between them. Per germline, CDR1 ENHRY and CDR2 SYGVKD. The CDR3 runs 12 residues. The TCR was taken from a male patient between 10 and 17 years old who had a stem cell transplant for acute lymphoblastic leukemia, so the T cells may come from the graft donor. This specimen was PBMCs, mostly from graft donor cells, taken 180 days after TCRalphabeta/CD19-depleted stem cell transplant. This chain links TRBV10-3 with TRBJ2-1; D is undetermined. This CDR3 is CAISDSVVEQFF. CDR3 sequence (DNA): TGTGCCATCAGTGACTCTGTAGTCGAGCAGTTCTTC.